The 7 T cell receptor beta chains listed next were all sequenced from one sample in a study of T cells in Graves' hyperthyroidism and ophthalmopathy. TCR beta CDR3 regions were amplified from RNA transcripts. When the TCR CDR3 underwent first-round RT-PCR, the HTBI primer set was used. TCRdb reanalysed the multiplex PCR reads using MiXCR and keeps one entry per CDR3 protein. Here the sample spans around 540,000 distinct CDR3 sequences, around 15% being singletons. Sequencing was performed on blood. These receptors were collected from a woman between 25 and 40 years old with Graves' ophthalmopathy.

This clonotype was seen repeatedly, ten times or more. The chain recombines TRBV20-1 with TRBJ2-3, with no clear D. The CDR3 contains 15 residues. Germline loops: CDR1 DFQATT, CDR2 SNEGSKA (reference sequence). The V and J ends lost 0 bases and 6 bases respectively, with 16 bases between them. The CDR3 DNA sequence: TGCAGTGCTAGAGATGCAGCGCGGAGATCCGATACGCAGTATTTT. Translated, it gives CSARDAARRSDTQYF.

In regard to this clonotype: This may arise from a read error, as a much more abundant clone is one base away. The V and J genes are TRBV24-1 and TRBJ2-7; 12 bases line up with TRBD2. After removal of 8 bases from V and 2 bases from J, the junction contained 6 bases not matched to a gene. The CDR3 runs 15 residues. Germline loops: CDR1 KGHDR, CDR2 SFDVKD. The CDR3: CATTLGTSGPYEQYF. The CDR3 coding sequence is TGTGCCACCACCCTCGGGACTAGCGGGCCCTACGAGCAGTACTTC.

The table lists this clonotype with many counts. The gene calls are TRBV10-2 and TRBJ1-1; 7 nucleotides align to TRBD1. V shed 2 bases, J shed 3 bases, and the junction held 6 bases outside the gene matches. Germline values: CDR1 WSHSY, CDR2 SAAADI. The CDR3 totals 15 residues. The CDR3 DNA reads TGCGCCAGCAGTGAGCCGGGACAGATACACACTGAAGCTTTCTTT. Translating it yields CASSEPGQIHTEAFF.

This clonotype was recorded at least ten times. The chain joins TRBV30 to TRBJ1-2; TRBD1 agrees at 7 bases. With 5 bases clipped from V and 4 bases from J, the junction kept 10 bases outside the gene matches. Germline V lookup: CDR1 GTSNPN, CDR2 SVGIG (reference sequence). CDR3 length: 14 amino acids. The CDR3, as DNA: TGTGCCTGGGAACCGACAGGGCCCTTCTATGGCTACACCTTC. Encoded protein: CAWEPTGPFYGYTF.

This clonotype has at least ten counts. V usage is TRBV7-2 and J usage is TRBJ2-1, with no clear D. Trimming took off 4 bases at V and 10 bases at J, with 14 bases between the two ends. This CDR3 region has 13 residues. From germline, CDR1 is SGHTA and CDR2 FQGNSA. CDR3 protein: CASSSRAPREQFF. CDR3 coding DNA: TGTGCCAGCAGCTCAAGGGCCCCTAGGGAGCAGTTCTTC.

The chain carries TRBV30 and TRBJ2-1; TRBD2 matches at 8 bases. Per germline, CDR1 GTSNPN and CDR2 SVGIG (reference sequence). J gave up 6 bases and V 3 bases, and 4 bases lay outside the gene matches. The CDR3 is 13 residues long. CDR3 sequence: CAWRSGSSNEQFF. DNA for the CDR3: TGTGCCTGGAGGAGCGGGAGTAGCAATGAGCAGTTCTTC.

The chain is built from TRBV24-1 and TRBJ2-1; the D gene is possibly TRBD2 (6 bases). Trimming shortened V by 0 bases and J by 8 bases, and 13 bases separated the two germline ends. The length of the CDR3 is 15 residues. Germline CDR1 reads KGHDR; CDR2 reads SFDVKD. CDR3 sequence: CATSDLCGGNDEQFF. The CDR3 coding sequence is TGTGCCACCAGTGATTTGTGTGGCGGGAACGATGAGCAGTTCTTC.